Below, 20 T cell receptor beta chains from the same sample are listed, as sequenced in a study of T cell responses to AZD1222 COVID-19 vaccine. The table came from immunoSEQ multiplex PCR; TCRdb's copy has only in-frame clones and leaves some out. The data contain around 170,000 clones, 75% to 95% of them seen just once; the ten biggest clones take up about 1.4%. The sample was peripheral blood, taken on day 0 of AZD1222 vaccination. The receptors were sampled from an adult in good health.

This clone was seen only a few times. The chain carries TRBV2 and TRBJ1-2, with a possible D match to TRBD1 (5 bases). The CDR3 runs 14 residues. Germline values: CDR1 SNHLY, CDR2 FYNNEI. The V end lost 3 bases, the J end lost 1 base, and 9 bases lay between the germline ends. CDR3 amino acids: CASSEQGLNYGYTF. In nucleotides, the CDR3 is TGTGCCAGCAGTGAGCAGGGCCTTAACTATGGCTACACCTTC. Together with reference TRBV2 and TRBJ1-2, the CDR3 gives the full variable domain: EPEVTQTPSHQVTQMGQEVILRCVPISNHLYFYWYRQILGQKVEFLVSFYNNEISEKSEIFDDQFSVERPDGSNFTLKIRSTKLEDSAMYFCASSEQGLNYGYTFGSGTRLTVV.

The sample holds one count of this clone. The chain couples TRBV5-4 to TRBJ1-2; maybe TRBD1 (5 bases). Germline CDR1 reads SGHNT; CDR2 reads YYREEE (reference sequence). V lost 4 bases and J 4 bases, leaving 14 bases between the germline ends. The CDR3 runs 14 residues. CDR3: CASSLSGAGYGYTF. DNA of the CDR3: TGTGCCAGCAGCCTATCCGGGGCAGGCTATGGCTACACCTTC. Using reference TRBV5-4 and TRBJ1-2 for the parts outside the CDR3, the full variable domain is ETGVTQSPTHLIKTRGQQVTLRCSSQSGHNTVSWYQQALGQGPQFIFQYYREEENGRGNFPPRFSGLQFPNYSSELNVNALELDDSALYLCASSLSGAGYGYTFGSGTRLTVV.

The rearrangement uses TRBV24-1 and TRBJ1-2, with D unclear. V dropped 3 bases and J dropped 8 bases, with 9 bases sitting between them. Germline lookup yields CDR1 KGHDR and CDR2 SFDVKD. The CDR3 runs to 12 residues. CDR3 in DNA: TGTGCCACCAGTGATCCCCTCAAAGGCTACACCTTC. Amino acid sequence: CATSDPLKGYTF.

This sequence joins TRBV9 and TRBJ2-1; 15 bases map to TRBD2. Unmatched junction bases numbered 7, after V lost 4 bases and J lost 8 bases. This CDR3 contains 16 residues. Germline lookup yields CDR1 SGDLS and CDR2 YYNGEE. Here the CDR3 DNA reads TGTGCCAGCAGCTTTAGGACTAGCGGGGGGGCACATGAGCAGTTCTTC. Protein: CASSFRTSGGAHEQFF.

The CDR3 protein is CASSSTRNYGYTF. DNA for the CDR3: TGCGCCAGCAGCTCGACAAGGAACTATGGCTACACCTTC. The V gene is TRBV5-1, the J gene TRBJ1-2; D remains ambiguous. The CDR3 runs to 13 residues. The germline gives CDR1 SGHRS, CDR2 YFSETQ. The V end was cut by 3 bases, the J end by 2 bases, with 8 bases between.

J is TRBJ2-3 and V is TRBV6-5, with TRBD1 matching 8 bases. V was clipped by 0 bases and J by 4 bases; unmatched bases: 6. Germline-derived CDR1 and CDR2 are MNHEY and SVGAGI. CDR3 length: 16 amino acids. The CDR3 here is CASSYSDRGSPDTQYF. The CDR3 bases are TGTGCCAGCAGTTACTCCGACAGGGGCTCCCCAGATACGCAGTATTTT.

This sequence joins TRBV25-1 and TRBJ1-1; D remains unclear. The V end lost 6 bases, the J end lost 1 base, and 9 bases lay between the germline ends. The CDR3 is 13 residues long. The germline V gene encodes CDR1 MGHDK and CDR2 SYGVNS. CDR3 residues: CASRGSGNTEAFF. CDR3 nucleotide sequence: TGTGCCAGCAGGGGGTCAGGGAACACTGAAGCTTTCTTT.

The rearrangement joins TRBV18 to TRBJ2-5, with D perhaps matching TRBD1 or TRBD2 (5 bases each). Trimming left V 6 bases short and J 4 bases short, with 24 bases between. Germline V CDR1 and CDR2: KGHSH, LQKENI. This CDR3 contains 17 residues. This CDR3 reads CASSGTAASQKIETQYF. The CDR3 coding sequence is TGTGCCAGCTCCGGGACCGCCGCCTCCCAAAAGATAGAGACCCAGTACTTC.

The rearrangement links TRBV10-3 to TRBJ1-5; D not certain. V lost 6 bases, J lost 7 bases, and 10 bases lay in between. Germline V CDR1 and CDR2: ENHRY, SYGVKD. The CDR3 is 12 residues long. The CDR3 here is CAIREEGQPQHF. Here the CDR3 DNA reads TGTGCCATCAGAGAGGAAGGCCAGCCCCAGCATTTT.

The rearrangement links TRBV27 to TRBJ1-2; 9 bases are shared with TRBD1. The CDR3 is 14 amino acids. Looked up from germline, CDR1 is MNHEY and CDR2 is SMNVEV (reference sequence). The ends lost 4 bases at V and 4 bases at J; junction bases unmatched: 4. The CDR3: CASSSGTGTYGYTF. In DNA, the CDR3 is TGTGCCAGCAGTTCCGGGACAGGGACCTATGGCTACACCTTC.

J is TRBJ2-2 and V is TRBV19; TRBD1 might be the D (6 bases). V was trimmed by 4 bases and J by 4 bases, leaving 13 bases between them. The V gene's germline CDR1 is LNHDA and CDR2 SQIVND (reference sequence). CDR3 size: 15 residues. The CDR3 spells CASSTNRAGTGELFF. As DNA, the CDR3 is TGTGCCAGTAGTACCAACAGGGCCGGCACCGGGGAGCTGTTTTTT.

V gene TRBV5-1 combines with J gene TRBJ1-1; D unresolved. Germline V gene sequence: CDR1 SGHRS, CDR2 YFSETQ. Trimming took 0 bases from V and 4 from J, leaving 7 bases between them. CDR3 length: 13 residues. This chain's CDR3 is CASSLASGTEAFF. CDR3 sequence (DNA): TGCGCCAGCAGCTTGGCCTCGGGCACTGAAGCTTTCTTT. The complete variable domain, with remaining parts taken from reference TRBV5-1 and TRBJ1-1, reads KAGVTQTPRYLIKTRGQQVTLSCSPISGHRSVSWYQQTPGQGLQFLFEYFSETQRNKGNFPGRFSGRQFSNSRSEMNVSTLELGDSALYLCASSLASGTEAFFGQGTRLTVV.

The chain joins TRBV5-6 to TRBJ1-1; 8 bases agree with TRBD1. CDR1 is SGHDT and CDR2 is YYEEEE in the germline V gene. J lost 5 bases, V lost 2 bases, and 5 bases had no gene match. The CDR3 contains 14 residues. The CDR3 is CASSFGTGLTEAFF. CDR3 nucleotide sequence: TGTGCCAGCAGCTTTGGGACAGGCCTTACTGAAGCTTTCTTT.

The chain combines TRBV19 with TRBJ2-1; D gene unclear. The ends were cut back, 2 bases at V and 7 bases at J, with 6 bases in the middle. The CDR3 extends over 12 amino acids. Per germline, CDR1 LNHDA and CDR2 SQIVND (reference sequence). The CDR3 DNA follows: TGTGCCAGTAGTATAACGAGGAATGAGCAGTTCTTC. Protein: CASSITRNEQFF. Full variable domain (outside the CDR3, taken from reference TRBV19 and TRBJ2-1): DGGITQSPKYLFRKEGQNVTLSCEQNLNHDAMYWYRQDPGQGLRLIYYSQIVNDFQKGDIAEGYSVSREKKESFPLTVTSAQKNPTAFYLCASSITRNEQFFGPGTRLTVL.

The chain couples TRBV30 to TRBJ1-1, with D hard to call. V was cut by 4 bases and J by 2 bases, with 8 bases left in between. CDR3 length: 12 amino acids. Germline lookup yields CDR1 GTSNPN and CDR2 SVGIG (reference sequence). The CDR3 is CAWKGQNTEAFF. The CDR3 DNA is TGTGCCTGGAAGGGCCAAAACACTGAAGCTTTCTTT.

For the CDR3, the DNA is TGCGCCAGCACCCCTGGACAGGAGGGACCGTATGGCTACACCTTC. It yields the protein CASTPGQEGPYGYTF. V is TRBV5-1 and J is TRBJ1-2, with TRBD1 matching 7 bases. This CDR3 has 15 residues. Germline V gene data show CDR1 as SGHRS and CDR2 as YFSETQ. Unmatched junction bases numbered 13, after V lost 6 bases and J lost 5 bases.

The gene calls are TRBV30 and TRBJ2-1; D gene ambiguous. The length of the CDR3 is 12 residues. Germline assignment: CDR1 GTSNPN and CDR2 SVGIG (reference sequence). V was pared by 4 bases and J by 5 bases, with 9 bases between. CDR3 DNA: TGTGCCTGGACGGGCCTGCACAATGAGCAGTTCTTC. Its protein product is CAWTGLHNEQFF. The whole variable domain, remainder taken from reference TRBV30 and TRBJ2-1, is SQTIHQWPATLVQPVGSPLSLECTVEGTSNPNLYWYRQAAGRGLQLLFYSVGIGQISSEVPQNLSASRPQDRQFILSSKKLLLSDSGFYLCAWTGLHNEQFFGPGTRLTVL.

CDR3 nucleotide sequence: TGTGCCAGCAGCTTAACCGCGGGGGCCGCAGATACGCAGTATTTT. Its translation is CASSLTAGAADTQYF. The chain recombines TRBV7-3 with TRBJ2-3; D might be TRBD2 (7 bases). Germline loops: CDR1 SGHTA, CDR2 FQGTGA. V was shortened by 0 bases and J by 4 bases, with 11 bases between the two germline ends. This CDR3 region has 15 residues.

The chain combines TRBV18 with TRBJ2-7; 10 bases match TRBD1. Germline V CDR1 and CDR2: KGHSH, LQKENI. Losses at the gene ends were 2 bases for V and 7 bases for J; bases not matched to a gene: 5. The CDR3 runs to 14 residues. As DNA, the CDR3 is TGTGCCAGCTCACCAGGGACAGGGGAAGGAGAGCAGTACTTC. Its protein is CASSPGTGEGEQYF.

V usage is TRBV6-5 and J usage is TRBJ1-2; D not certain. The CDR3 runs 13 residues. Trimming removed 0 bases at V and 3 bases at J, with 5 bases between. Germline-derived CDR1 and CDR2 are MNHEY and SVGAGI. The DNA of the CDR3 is TGTGCCAGCAGTTACTCGTCAGACTATGGCTACACCTTC. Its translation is CASSYSSDYGYTF.